A single sample gave rise to the 10 T cell receptor beta chains below, sequenced in a study of blood T cell repertoires in COVID-19. Assay: immunoSEQ multiplex PCR; the TCRdb copy retains only in-frame clones and omits some. Among hundreds of thousands of clones listed, about 87% were seen once. Sequencing was performed on peripheral blood. The receptors derive from a woman aged 50 to 60 with COVID-19, enrolled during active disease.

The genes are TRBV6-2 or TRBV6-3 and TRBJ1-1, with D unresolved. The CDR3 length is 14 residues. Germline CDR1 is MNHEY and CDR2 is SVGEGT. V lost 2 bases, J lost 1 base, and 8 bases lay in between. DNA for the CDR3: TGTGCCAGCAGTTACGCTTCGAGGAACACTGAAGCTTTCTTT. It translates to CASSYASRNTEAFF.

The genes are TRBV7-2 and TRBJ2-3; 8 bases align to TRBD2. CDR1 is SGHTA and CDR2 is FQGNSA in the germline V gene. V gave up 6 bases and J gave up 3 bases; unmatched junction bases: 11. CDR3 length: 16 amino acids. The CDR3 region is CASRPYRGGSTDTQYF. The DNA of the CDR3 is TGTGCCAGCAGACCGTATCGGGGGGGCAGTACAGATACGCAGTATTTT.

The chain joins TRBV30 to TRBJ1-1, with D tentatively TRBD1 (5 bases). V dropped 5 bases and J dropped 6 bases, with 13 bases sitting between them. CDR3 length equals 12 residues. CDR1 and CDR2 (germline): GTSNPN, SVGIG (reference sequence). CDR3 nucleotide sequence: TGTGCCTGGGTCCCTCCGGGGGCTGAAGCTTTCTTT. It yields the protein CAWVPPGAEAFF.

The chain is built from TRBV19 and TRBJ2-3, with D perhaps matching TRBD2 (5 bases). The CDR3 sequence is 16 residues long. Germline loops: CDR1 LNHDA, CDR2 SQIVND (reference sequence). The V end was cut by 1 base, the J end by 0 bases, with 11 bases between. The CDR3 is CASSIVGDSSTDTQYF. As DNA, the CDR3 is TGTGCCAGTAGTATAGTCGGGGATAGTAGCACAGATACGCAGTATTTT.

This chain joins TRBV2 and TRBJ1-5; 9 bases are shared with TRBD1. The V and J ends lost 5 bases and 7 bases, in that order; junction bases with no gene match: 6. The CDR3 is 14 residues long. Germline CDR1 and CDR2: SNHLY and FYNNEI. CDR3 DNA sequence: TGTGCCAGCAGTACACAGGGGGCCAGGCAGCCCCAGCATTTT. This sequence encodes CASSTQGARQPQHF.

The V gene is TRBV6-6, the J gene TRBJ1-1; 11 bases fit TRBD1. Per the germline V gene, CDR1 is MNHNY and CDR2 is SVGAGI (reference sequence). The CDR3 contains 16 residues. Trimming cost V 4 bases and J 0 bases; bases outside gene matches: 4. CDR3 nucleotide sequence: TGTGCCAGCAGTTCTACGGGACAGGGGGTGAACACTGAAGCTTTCTTT. Translation: CASSSTGQGVNTEAFF.

This chain connects TRBV12-3 or TRBV12-4 to TRBJ1-2, with 7 bases that match TRBD1. The CDR3 sequence is 12 residues long. V shed 8 bases and J 5 bases; nucleotides not matched to a gene: 5. The DNA for the CDR3 is TGTGCCAGCGCTCCGGGACAGTATGGCTACACCTTC. This sequence encodes CASAPGQYGYTF.

The chain is built from TRBV4-1 and TRBJ2-5; D is unresolved. The CDR3 has 14 residues. The V end lost 1 base, the J end lost 3 bases, and 9 bases lay between the germline ends. The germline V gene has CDR1 MGHRA and CDR2 YSYEKL. The DNA for the CDR3 is TGCGCCAGCAGCCAAGGTCTATTTAAAGAGACCCAGTACTTC. Protein product: CASSQGLFKETQYF.

The J gene is TRBJ2-1, the V gene TRBV2; D is unresolved. The CDR3 is 11 residues long. V lost 0 bases and J 15 bases, leaving 9 bases between the germline ends. Germline V gene data show CDR1 as SNHLY and CDR2 as FYNNEI. The CDR3 nucleotides are TGTGCCAGCAGTGAAGCCCTAGTTCGGTTCTTC. Translated, it gives CASSEALVRFF.

This clone was seen a single time. V and J are TRBV18 and TRBJ1-2, with 9 bases that match TRBD1. CDR1 and CDR2 (germline): KGHSH, LQKENI. The CDR3 runs 17 residues. Trimming took 3 bases from V and 6 from J; bases not matched to a gene: 14. The CDR3 loop reads CASSPRTGALEEDGYTF. DNA of the CDR3: TGTGCCAGCTCACCGAGGACAGGGGCACTTGAAGAGGATGGCTACACCTTC.